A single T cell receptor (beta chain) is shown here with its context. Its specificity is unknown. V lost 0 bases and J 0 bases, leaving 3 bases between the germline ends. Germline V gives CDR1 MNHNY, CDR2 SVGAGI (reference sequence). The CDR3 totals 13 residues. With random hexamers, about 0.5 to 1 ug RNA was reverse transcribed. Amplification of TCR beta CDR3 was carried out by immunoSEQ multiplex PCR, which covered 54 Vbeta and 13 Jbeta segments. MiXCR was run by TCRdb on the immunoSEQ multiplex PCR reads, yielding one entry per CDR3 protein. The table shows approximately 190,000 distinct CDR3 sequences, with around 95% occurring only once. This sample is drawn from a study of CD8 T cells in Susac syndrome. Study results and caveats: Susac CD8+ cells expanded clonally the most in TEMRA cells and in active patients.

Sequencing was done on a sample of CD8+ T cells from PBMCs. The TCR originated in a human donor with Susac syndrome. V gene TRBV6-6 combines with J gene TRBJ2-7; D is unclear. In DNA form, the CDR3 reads TGTGCCAGCAGTTACTCAAACTCCTACGAGCAGTACTTC. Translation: CASSYSNSYEQYF.